One sample yielded the 26 T cell receptor beta chains listed below, sequenced in a study of PD-L1 blockade in urothelial cancer. Regarding time point: peripheral blood 6 weeks after treatment start. Data came from immunoSEQ multiplex PCR; TCRdb stores just in-frame clones and leaves some out. Of about 29,000 clones in the sample, roughly 80% are singletons; the top ten hold around 3%. This specimen was PBMCs, taken around atezolizumab (anti-PD-L1) treatment. The receptors shown here come from a man between 65 and 85 years old with urothelial cancer.

The V gene is TRBV7-3, the J gene TRBJ1-2, with D perhaps matching TRBD1 (5 bases). Trimming removed 1 base from V and 1 base from J, with 13 bases in between. Germline CDR1 reads SGHTA; CDR2 reads FQGTGA. This CDR3 contains 16 residues. The CDR3 protein is CASSLKSGGNNYGYTF. CDR3 DNA sequence: TGTGCCAGCAGCTTAAAAAGCGGGGGAAATAACTATGGCTACACCTTC.

The rearrangement uses TRBV28 and TRBJ1-5; D unclear. This CDR3 is built from 15 residues. Germline V CDR1 and CDR2: MDHEN, SYDVKM. The V end lost 8 bases, the J end lost 0 bases, and 14 bases lay between the germline ends. This CDR3 is CASPPRGYSNQPQHF. CDR3 sequence (DNA): TGTGCCAGCCCCCCCAGAGGGTATAGCAATCAGCCCCAGCATTTT.

This clone was seen a handful of times. This chain uses TRBV5-6 with TRBJ2-3, with TRBD2 matching 9 bases. The length of the CDR3 is 15 residues. Germline assignment: CDR1 SGHDT and CDR2 YYEEEE. V lost 3 bases and J lost 2; bases outside the gene matches: 4. CDR3 in amino acids: CASSSLAGSTDTQYF. CDR3 bases: TGTGCCAGCAGCTCCCTAGCGGGGTCCACAGATACGCAGTATTTT.

V and J are TRBV6-6 and TRBJ1-5, with D unresolved. CDR3 length: 13 residues. Trimming stripped 7 bases from V and 4 bases from J, with 11 bases between. Germline V gives CDR1 MNHNY, CDR2 SVGAGI (reference sequence). CDR3 nucleotide sequence: TGTGCCAGCAAAGAGCAGGCAAATCAGCCCCAGCATTTT. Residues: CASKEQANQPQHF.

This clone was observed a single time. This chain's CDR3 is CASSQNVLGGGLNTQYF. For the CDR3, the DNA is TGCGCCAGCAGCCAAAATGTTCTCGGGGGGGGGCTAAATACGCAGTATTTT. J is TRBJ2-3 and V is TRBV4-3; 8 bases are a match to TRBD2. Germline V gene data show CDR1 as LGHNA and CDR2 as YSLEER. CDR3 length: 17 amino acids. Trimming at V came to 2 bases and at J to 7 bases, leaving 14 bases not matched to a gene.

The chain combines TRBV29-1 with TRBJ1-1; D uncertain. The V gene lost 5 bases and the J gene lost 4 bases, with 5 bases spanning the gap. The CDR3 covers 10 residues. CDR1 is SQVTM and CDR2 is ANQGSEA in the germline V gene. The chain's CDR3 is CSVRVTEAFF. The CDR3 nucleotides read TGCAGCGTTCGGGTCACTGAAGCTTTCTTT.

This rearrangement joins TRBV6-1 to TRBJ2-2; 12 bases align to TRBD1. J lost 7 bases, V lost 5 bases, and 5 bases had no gene match. Germline V CDR1 and CDR2: MNHNS, SASEGT. There are 15 residues in the CDR3. This CDR3 reads CASSRGTGGNGELFF. The CDR3 DNA sequence: TGTGCCAGCAGTAGAGGGACAGGGGGCAACGGGGAGCTGTTTTTT.

This chain uses TRBV10-3 with TRBJ1-1, with D possibly being TRBD1 (6 bases). Trimming left V 0 bases short and J 8 bases short, with 13 bases between. The germline CDR1 and CDR2 sequences are ENHRY and SYGVKD. The CDR3 has 14 amino acids. The CDR3 sequence: CAISESSGGQEAFF. The CDR3 nucleotides are TGTGCCATCAGTGAGTCATCGGGGGGCCAGGAAGCTTTCTTT.

The rearrangement uses TRBV5-4 and TRBJ2-7; 9 nucleotides align to TRBD1. Germline CDR1 is SGHNT and CDR2 is YYREEE (reference sequence). The CDR3 has 16 residues. Germline trimming cut 0 bases from V and 4 bases from J; bases unmatched to any gene: 8. CDR3 nucleotides: TGTGCCAGCAGCTTGGTGGTAGGGACAGGGAGGTACGAGCAGTACTTC. The encoded protein is CASSLVVGTGRYEQYF.

V and J are TRBV5-5 and TRBJ2-7; 10 nucleotides align to TRBD1. After removal of 4 bases from V and 2 bases from J, the junction contained 3 bases not matched to a gene. The germline gives CDR1 SGHKS, CDR2 YYEKEE (reference sequence). CDR3 length equals 14 residues. CDR3: CASSRDRGAYEQYF. CDR3 DNA sequence: TGTGCCAGCAGCCGGGACAGGGGCGCCTACGAGCAGTACTTC.

This chain links TRBV5-5 with TRBJ2-7, with D perhaps TRBD2 (5 bases). V dropped 4 bases and J dropped 3 bases, with 11 bases sitting between them. The CDR3 spans 13 residues. From germline, CDR1 is SGHKS and CDR2 YYEKEE (reference sequence). CDR3 loop: CASSLVSGYEQYF. CDR3 sequence (DNA): TGTGCCAGCAGCCTGGTAAGCGGCTACGAGCAGTACTTC.

This chain joins TRBV28 and TRBJ2-2; D ambiguous. The CDR3 has 16 amino acids. In germline, CDR1 is MDHEN, CDR2 SYDVKM. Trimming shortened V by 1 base and J by 0 bases, and 9 bases separated the two germline ends. CDR3 residues: CASSLFQNPNTGELFF. DNA of the CDR3: TGTGCCAGCAGTTTATTCCAGAACCCGAACACCGGGGAGCTGTTTTTT.

The rearrangement uses TRBV14 and TRBJ2-5; D perhaps matches TRBD1 (7 bases). V was shortened by 4 bases and J by 5 bases, with 26 bases between the two germline ends. The length of the CDR3 is 18 residues. From germline, CDR1 is SGHDN and CDR2 FVKESK. This CDR3 is CASSRLRQGGPTAETQYF. CDR3 coding DNA: TGTGCCAGCAGCCGCCTCCGGCAGGGGGGACCGACGGCGGAGACCCAGTACTTC.

The chain combines TRBV5-6 with TRBJ2-1, with 8 bases that match TRBD2. CDR1 is SGHDT, CDR2 YYEEEE, per germline. J gave up 3 bases and V 1 base, and 3 bases lay outside the gene matches. CDR3 length: 15 amino acids. The CDR3 DNA is TGTGCCAGCAGCTTGTCAGCGGGGGTCTACAATGAGCAGTTCTTC. It is translated as CASSLSAGVYNEQFF.

The chain uses TRBV27 and TRBJ2-3; no definite D call. In germline, CDR1 is MNHEY, CDR2 SMNVEV (reference sequence). The CDR3 totals 17 residues. The V gene lost 2 bases and the J gene lost 3 bases, with 18 bases spanning the gap. CDR3 protein: CASSLRFASLKTDTQYF. The CDR3, as DNA: TGTGCCAGCAGTTTACGATTCGCAAGCCTAAAGACAGATACGCAGTATTTT.

V and J are TRBV9 and TRBJ1-1, with D possibly matching TRBD1 (6 bases). The germline gives CDR1 SGDLS, CDR2 YYNGEE. The ends were cut back, 4 bases at V and 1 base at J, with 11 bases in the middle. The CDR3 sequence is 14 residues long. CDR3 in DNA: TGTGCCAGCAGCTCCGGGACACAGAACACTGAAGCTTTCTTT. The encoded protein is CASSSGTQNTEAFF.

The chain has TRBV6-5 and TRBJ2-7, with 8 bases that match TRBD2. V lost 0 bases to trimming and J lost 4 bases; unmatched junction nucleotides: 8. The CDR3 totals 16 residues. Germline V gives CDR1 MNHEY, CDR2 SVGAGI. The CDR3 region is CASSYSRGLDQYEQYF. Written as DNA, the CDR3 is TGTGCCAGCAGTTACTCGAGGGGACTAGACCAATACGAGCAGTACTTC.

The J gene is TRBJ1-2, the V gene TRBV2; a weak D match, TRBD1 (5 bases). The CDR3 is 13 residues long. Germline V CDR1 and CDR2: SNHLY, FYNNEI. V was pared by 7 bases and J by 4 bases, with 13 bases between. DNA for the CDR3: TGTGCCAGCAACGGGGGGGTGGCCTATGGCTACACCTTC. Translated: CASNGGVAYGYTF.

The rearrangement joins TRBV15 to TRBJ2-5, with TRBD1 as a possible D gene (5 bases). The CDR3 has 13 amino acids. Trimming removed 0 bases at V and 7 bases at J, with 9 bases between. Germline V gene data show CDR1 as LNHNV and CDR2 as YYDKDF (reference sequence). The CDR3 region is CATSREGQGTQYF. The CDR3 DNA reads TGTGCCACCAGCAGAGAGGGGCAGGGGACCCAGTACTTC.

The V and J genes are TRBV4-3 and TRBJ2-5; maybe TRBD1 (6 bases). Deletions cut 0 bases from V and 7 bases from J, with 12 bases between. Germline V CDR1 and CDR2: LGHNA, YSLEER. The CDR3 sequence is 14 residues long. DNA of the CDR3: TGCGCCAGCAGCCAAGATTGGATAGGGGGGACCCAGTACTTC. Its protein product is CASSQDWIGGTQYF.

V usage is TRBV4-3 and J usage is TRBJ2-7; tentatively, D is TRBD2 (6 bases). The germline gives CDR1 LGHNA, CDR2 YSLEER. This CDR3 contains 13 residues. Between the trimmed V and J ends, which lost 0 bases and 7 bases, there was a span of 10 bases. The CDR3 nucleotides are TGCGCCAGCAGCCAAGATCGGGACTTTGAGCAGTACTTC. Its translation is CASSQDRDFEQYF.

The chain carries TRBV19 and TRBJ1-5; a possible D gene is TRBD1 (6 bases). In germline, CDR1 is LNHDA, CDR2 SQIVND (reference sequence). Trimming pared 3 bases from V and 9 bases from J, leaving 18 bases between. CDR3 length: 15 amino acids. The CDR3 DNA is TGTGCCAGTAGTATCATCTGGGGGGGCCTGAGGCCCCAGCATTTT. This gives the protein CASSIIWGGLRPQHF.

This clone turned up a few times. The chain is built from TRBV4-1 and TRBJ2-5; 7 bases map to TRBD1. The CDR3 is made up of 16 amino acids. Germline CDR1 reads MGHRA; CDR2 reads YSYEKL. V was pared by 3 bases and J by 3 bases, with 10 bases of the junction left unmatched. This CDR3 reads CASSHLDRAFEETQYF. DNA of the CDR3: TGCGCCAGCAGCCACCTAGACAGGGCGTTTGAAGAGACCCAGTACTTC.

This clone appeared once. V usage is TRBV7-2 and J usage is TRBJ2-3; 8 nucleotides match TRBD2. The trim removed 5 bases at V and 0 bases at J, leaving 7 bases unmatched. Germline V gene data show CDR1 as SGHTA and CDR2 as FQGNSA. The CDR3 runs 16 residues. The CDR3 reads CASSPRRLASTDTQYF. The CDR3 DNA sequence: TGTGCCAGCAGCCCCCGACGACTAGCGAGCACAGATACGCAGTATTTT.

CDR3: CASSPLLALATNTGELFF. CDR3 DNA sequence: TGTGCCAGCTCACCGCTTCTAGCGCTCGCCACGAACACCGGGGAGCTGTTTTTT. V usage is TRBV18 and J usage is TRBJ2-2; tentatively, D is TRBD2 (6 bases). Germline lookup yields CDR1 KGHSH and CDR2 LQKENI. The CDR3 contains 18 residues. Trimming took off 3 bases at V and 0 bases at J, with 17 bases between the two ends.

The gene calls are TRBV9 and TRBJ2-1, with D possibly TRBD2 on 6 matching bases. This CDR3 spans 14 amino acids. The V end lost 4 bases, the J end lost 7 bases, and 15 bases lay between the germline ends. Per germline, CDR1 SGDLS and CDR2 YYNGEE. The DNA for the CDR3 is TGTGCCAGCAGCATCAGCGGGCTTAGGAATGAGCAGTTCTTC. Translating gives CASSISGLRNEQFF. Full variable domain (missing parts from reference TRBV9 and TRBJ2-1): DSGVTQTPKHLITATGQRVTLRCSPRSGDLSVYWYQQSLDQGLQFLIQYYNGEERAKGNILERFSAQQFPDLHSELNLSSLELGDSALYFCASSISGLRNEQFFGPGTRLTVL.